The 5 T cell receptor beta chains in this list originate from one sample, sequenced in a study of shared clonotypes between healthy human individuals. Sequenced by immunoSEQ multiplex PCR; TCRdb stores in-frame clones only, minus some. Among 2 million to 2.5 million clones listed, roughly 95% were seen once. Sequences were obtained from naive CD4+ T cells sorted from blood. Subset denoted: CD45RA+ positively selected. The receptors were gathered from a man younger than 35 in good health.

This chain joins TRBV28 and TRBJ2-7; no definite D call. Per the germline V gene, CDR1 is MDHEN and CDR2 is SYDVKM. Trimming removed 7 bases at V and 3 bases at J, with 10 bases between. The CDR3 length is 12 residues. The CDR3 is CASNRDYYEQYF. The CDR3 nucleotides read TGTGCCAGCAATAGGGATTACTACGAGCAGTACTTC.

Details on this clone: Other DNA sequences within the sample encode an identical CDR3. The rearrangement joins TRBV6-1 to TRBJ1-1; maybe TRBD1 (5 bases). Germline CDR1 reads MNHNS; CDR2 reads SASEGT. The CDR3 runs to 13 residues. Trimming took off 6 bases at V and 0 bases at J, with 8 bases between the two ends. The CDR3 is CASRRGLNTEAFF. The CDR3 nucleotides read TGTGCCAGCAGGAGGGGCCTGAACACTGAAGCTTTCTTT.

The CDR3 loop is CASSLETPTGNTIYF. CDR3 nucleotide sequence: TGTGCCAGCAGCCTGGAAACACCCACTGGAAACACCATATATTTT. The chain employs TRBV6-1 and TRBJ1-3; D call uncertain. With 6 bases removed from V and 2 bases from J, the gap between germline ends came to 14 bases. Germline CDR1 and CDR2: MNHNS and SASEGT. This CDR3 is 15 amino acids long.

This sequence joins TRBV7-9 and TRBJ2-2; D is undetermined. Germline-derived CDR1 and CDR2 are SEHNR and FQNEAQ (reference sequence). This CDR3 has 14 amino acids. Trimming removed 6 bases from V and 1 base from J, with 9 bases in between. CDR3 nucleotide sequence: TGTGCCAGCAGAGACGGTGGGAACACCGGGGAGCTGTTTTTT. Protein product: CASRDGGNTGELFF.

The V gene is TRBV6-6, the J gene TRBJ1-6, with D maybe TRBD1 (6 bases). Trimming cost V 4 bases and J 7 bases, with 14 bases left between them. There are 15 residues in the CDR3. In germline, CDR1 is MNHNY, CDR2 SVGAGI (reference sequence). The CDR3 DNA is TGTGCCAGCAGTTCACAGGGAAGCGGCAATTCACCCCTCCACTTT. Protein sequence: CASSSQGSGNSPLHF.